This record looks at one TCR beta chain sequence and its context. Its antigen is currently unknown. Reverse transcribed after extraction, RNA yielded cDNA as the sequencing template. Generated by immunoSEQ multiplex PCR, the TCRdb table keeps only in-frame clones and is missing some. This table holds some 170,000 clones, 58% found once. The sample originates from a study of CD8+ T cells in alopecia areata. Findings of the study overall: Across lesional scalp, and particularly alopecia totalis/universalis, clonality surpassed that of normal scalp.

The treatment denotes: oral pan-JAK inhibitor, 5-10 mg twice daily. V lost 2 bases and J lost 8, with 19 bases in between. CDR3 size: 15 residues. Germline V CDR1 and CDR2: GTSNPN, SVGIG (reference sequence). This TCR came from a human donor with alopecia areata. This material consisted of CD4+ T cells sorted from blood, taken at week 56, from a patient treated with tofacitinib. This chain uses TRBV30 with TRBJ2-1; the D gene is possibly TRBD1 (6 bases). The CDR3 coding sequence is TGTGCCTGGAGTCCACTAGGGGGACCTGGCGATGAGCAGTTCTTC. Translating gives CAWSPLGGPGDEQFF.